This T cell receptor (beta chain) was identified during a study of blood T cell repertoires in COVID-19. The CDR3 consists of 12 residues. V was clipped by 7 bases and J by 4 bases, with 8 bases between them. Data came from immunoSEQ multiplex PCR; TCRdb stores just in-frame clones and leaves some out. The table has more than 75,000 clones, around 88% seen once. Sequenced input: peripheral blood. The sequence was obtained from a woman in her 70s with acute or convalescent COVID-19. This chain joins TRBV12-3 or TRBV12-4 and TRBJ2-1, with D unclear. The DNA of the CDR3 is TGTGCCAGCACCATCGGTTACAATGAGCAGTTCTTC. It is translated as CASTIGYNEQFF.